A single sample is the source of the 22 T cell receptor beta chains below, sequenced in a study of shared clonotypes between healthy human individuals. The assay was immunoSEQ multiplex PCR, and TCRdb's table has in-frame clones only and misses some. The sample includes 2,500,000 or so clones, around 93% seen only once; the top ten take 0.37%. The specimen was naive CD4+ T cells from PBMCs. Subset described: CD45RA+ positively selected. The receptors derive from a man younger than 35 in good health. Some clones in this sample may be carry-over from other donors' samples.

CDR3 sequence: CASGPRAGEGNEQFF. In DNA form, the CDR3 reads TGTGCCAGCGGCCCCCGAGCGGGAGAAGGGAATGAGCAGTTCTTC. V gene TRBV5-4 combines with J gene TRBJ2-1; TRBD2 agrees at 8 bases. The CDR3 extends over 15 amino acids. CDR1 and CDR2 from the germline V gene are SGHNT and YYREEE (reference sequence). The J segment lost 7 bases and the V segment lost 7 bases, leaving 13 bases of the junction unmatched.

The genes are TRBV18 and TRBJ2-1; TRBD1 aligns across 7 bases. Germline-derived CDR1 and CDR2 are KGHSH and LQKENI. The ends lost 5 bases at V and 5 bases at J; junction bases unmatched: 9. The CDR3 runs to 15 residues. DNA of the CDR3: TGTGCCAGCTCATCCCAGGACAGGAAAGACAATGAGCAGTTCTTC. Its translation: CASSSQDRKDNEQFF. Together with reference TRBV18 and TRBJ2-1, the CDR3 gives the full variable domain: NAGVMQNPRHLVRRRGQEARLRCSPMKGHSHVYWYRQLPEEGLKFMVYLQKENIIDESGMPKERFSAEFPKEGPSILRIQQVVRGDSAAYFCASSSQDRKDNEQFFGPGTRLTVL.

The V call is TRBV11-2, the J call TRBJ2-7, with D perhaps matching TRBD2 (6 bases). This CDR3 is 11 amino acids long. V lost 4 bases, J lost 7 bases, and 8 bases lay in between. Looked up from germline, CDR1 is SGHAT and CDR2 is FQNNGV. The CDR3 region is CASSYGGEQYF. The CDR3 DNA sequence: TGTGCCAGCAGCTACGGGGGAGAGCAGTACTTC.

The count of this clone is one. Other DNA sequences in the same sample also yield this CDR3. Here the CDR3 reads CASSLDRGADTQYF. CDR3 coding DNA: TGTGCCAGCAGCTTAGACAGGGGAGCAGATACGCAGTATTTT. The chain combines TRBV11-2 with TRBJ2-3, with D possibly matching TRBD1 (6 bases). Looked up from germline, CDR1 is SGHAT and CDR2 is FQNNGV. Trimming stripped 0 bases from V and 4 bases from J, with 8 bases between. The CDR3 contains 14 residues. The full variable domain, completed using reference TRBV11-2 and TRBJ2-3, is EAGVAQSPRYKIIEKRQSVAFWCNPISGHATLYWYQQILGQGPKLLIQFQNNGVVDDSQLPKDRFSAERLKGVDSTLKIQPAKLEDSAVYLCASSLDRGADTQYFGPGTRLTVL.

V gene TRBV2 combines with J gene TRBJ2-5; possibly TRBD1 for D (7 bases). Trimming cost V 6 bases and J 7 bases, with 15 bases left between them. Germline V gene data show CDR1 as SNHLY and CDR2 as FYNNEI. This CDR3 spans 13 amino acids. Here the CDR3 reads CASSQGVRGTQYF. CDR3 DNA sequence: TGTGCCAGCAGCCAGGGGGTGCGGGGGACCCAGTACTTC.

The V gene is TRBV4-1, the J gene TRBJ2-3; D may be TRBD1 or TRBD2 (5 bases each). CDR1 and CDR2 from the germline V gene are MGHRA and YSYEKL. The CDR3 runs to 16 residues. V shed 1 base and J shed 6 bases, with 17 bases lying between them. CDR3 region: CASSQVGRERLDTQYF. The CDR3 DNA sequence: TGCGCCAGCAGCCAAGTCGGCAGGGAGAGATTGGATACGCAGTATTTT.

With respect to this clone: One end of the junction is discordant with germline, which a read error may explain. For the CDR3, the DNA is TGTGGCAGCTCACCAGCGGGGGCGGCAGCCAAAAACATTCAGTACTTC. Its translation is CGSSPAGAAAKNIQYF. The chain has TRBV18 and TRBJ2-4; 8 bases are shared with TRBD2. This CDR3 comprises 16 residues. Germline V gene lookup returns CDR1 KGHSH and CDR2 LQKENI.

The CDR3 loop reads CASSLSNLRPGHSYEQYF. CDR3 bases: TGCGCCAGCAGCTTGAGTAATTTGAGGCCAGGGCACTCCTACGAGCAGTACTTC. The chain employs TRBV5-1 and TRBJ2-7; possible D gene TRBD1, 5 bases. Germline V gene data show CDR1 as SGHRS and CDR2 as YFSETQ. The ends were cut back, 1 base at V and 0 bases at J, with 20 bases in the middle. The CDR3 has 18 residues.

The CDR3 is CAWSVGGRDTDTQYF. The CDR3 coding sequence is TGTGCCTGGAGTGTTGGCGGGAGGGACACAGATACGCAGTATTTT. This rearrangement joins TRBV30 to TRBJ2-3; 9 bases fit TRBD2. The CDR3 loop spans 15 amino acids. Trimming removed 0 bases from V and 2 bases from J; junction bases left unmatched: 3. Looked up from germline, CDR1 is GTSNPN and CDR2 is SVGIG (reference sequence).

The V call is TRBV5-1, the J call TRBJ2-5, with 10 bases identical to TRBD2. This CDR3 is 15 amino acids long. V was pared by 4 bases and J by 6 bases, with 9 bases of the junction left unmatched. CDR1 SGHRS and CDR2 YFSETQ come from the germline V gene. The chain's CDR3 is CASSPSGRARKTQYF. The CDR3 bases are TGCGCCAGCAGCCCCAGCGGGAGGGCCCGGAAGACCCAGTACTTC.

About this clone itself: The identical CDR3 is also encoded by other nucleotide sequences in the sample. This CDR3 reads CSVGSSYNEQFF. The CDR3 DNA sequence: TGCAGCGTTGGGTCCTCCTACAATGAGCAGTTCTTC. The chain carries TRBV29-1 and TRBJ2-1, with D uncertain. In germline, CDR1 is SQVTM, CDR2 ANQGSEA. The CDR3 loop spans 12 amino acids. V gave up 4 bases and J gave up 0 bases, with 4 bases separating them.

The rearrangement uses TRBV27 and TRBJ2-7, with 8 bases fitting TRBD1. The CDR3 is made up of 15 amino acids. The germline V gene encodes CDR1 MNHEY and CDR2 SMNVEV (reference sequence). J lost 2 bases, V lost 4 bases, and 7 bases had no gene match. The CDR3 nucleotides read TGTGCCAGCAGTTCCAGACCGGGACAGGCCTACGAGCAGTACTTC. Translating it yields CASSSRPGQAYEQYF.

The V gene is TRBV29-1, the J gene TRBJ2-7, with 8 bases fitting TRBD1. This CDR3 region has 13 residues. Germline values: CDR1 SQVTM, CDR2 ANQGSEA. V trimming: 6 bases; J trimming: 7 bases; junction bases outside the gene matches: 11. CDR3 DNA sequence: TGCAGCGTGGGGTCCAGGGGGCGCGAGGAGCAGTACTTC. Its translation is CSVGSRGREEQYF.

The chain uses TRBV29-1 and TRBJ2-7; 10 positions agree with TRBD1. From germline, CDR1 is SQVTM and CDR2 ANQGSEA. The CDR3 consists of 13 residues. The V and J ends lost 6 bases and 2 bases, in that order; junction bases with no gene match: 4. The CDR3 DNA is TGCAGCGTCTGGGACAGGGGTCCCTACGAGCAGTACTTC. It specifies CSVWDRGPYEQYF.

The chain's CDR3 is CASSLGPGTSVDNEQFF. In DNA, the CDR3 is TGTGCCAGCAGCTTAGGTCCCGGGACTAGCGTCGACAATGAGCAGTTCTTC. The chain has TRBV7-8 and TRBJ2-1; TRBD2 aligns across 10 bases. J gave up 5 bases and V 1 base, and 8 bases lay outside the gene matches. The CDR3 is 17 residues long. Germline V CDR1 and CDR2: SGHVS, FQNEAQ.

The table lists this clone with a count of one. The chain links TRBV5-1 to TRBJ2-7; no clear D gene. There are 16 residues in the CDR3. The V end lost 0 bases, the J end lost 3 bases, and 16 bases lay between the germline ends. Per germline, CDR1 SGHRS and CDR2 YFSETQ. CDR3 in DNA: TGCGCCAGCAGCTTGGGCGGCAGCCCGACAAACTACGAGCAGTACTTC. This encodes CASSLGGSPTNYEQYF.

The J gene is TRBJ1-2, the V gene TRBV19, with 7 bases lining up with TRBD1. Germline trimming cut 6 bases from V and 1 base from J; bases unmatched to any gene: 8. CDR1 LNHDA and CDR2 SQIVND come from the germline V gene (reference sequence). This CDR3 is 15 amino acids long. CDR3 nucleotides: TGTGCCAGTAGAAGACAGGGACGTTTTAACTATGGCTACACCTTC. Translation gives CASRRQGRFNYGYTF.

The V call is TRBV27, the J call TRBJ2-7; 8 positions match TRBD1. Germline values: CDR1 MNHEY, CDR2 SMNVEV (reference sequence). The ends lost 6 bases at V and 0 bases at J; junction bases unmatched: 7. The CDR3 covers 15 residues. The CDR3 loop reads CASSGDRLGSYEQYF. CDR3 DNA: TGTGCCAGCAGCGGGGACAGGTTGGGCTCCTACGAGCAGTACTTC.

The V call is TRBV4-1, the J call TRBJ2-5, with TRBD2 matching over 10 bases. Germline trimming cut 4 bases from V and 5 bases from J; bases unmatched to any gene: 7. The germline V gene has CDR1 MGHRA and CDR2 YSYEKL. This CDR3 spans 15 amino acids. This CDR3 is CASSPSSGRVETQYF. The CDR3, as DNA: TGCGCCAGCAGCCCGTCTAGCGGGAGAGTGGAGACCCAGTACTTC.

This clone was observed a handful of times. The V and J genes are TRBV15 and TRBJ2-1, with 9 bases that match TRBD1. V gave up 6 bases and J gave up 5 bases; unmatched junction bases: 2. This CDR3 is 13 amino acids long. Germline values: CDR1 LNHNV, CDR2 YYDKDF (reference sequence). This CDR3 is CATRGTGHNEQFF. CDR3 nucleotides: TGTGCCACCAGGGGGACAGGGCACAATGAGCAGTTCTTC.

The chain employs TRBV30 and TRBJ2-1; TRBD2 agrees at 9 bases. There are 16 residues in the CDR3. Germline V lookup: CDR1 GTSNPN, CDR2 SVGIG (reference sequence). Germline trimming cut 8 bases from V and 1 base from J; bases unmatched to any gene: 12. CDR3 bases: TGTGCCGGAGAACTAGCGGGCATAAATTCCTACAATGAGCAGTTCTTC. This translates into CAGELAGINSYNEQFF.

This chain uses TRBV30 with TRBJ1-2; D gene uncertain. Trimming pared 0 bases from V and 5 bases from J, leaving 7 bases between. CDR1 is GTSNPN and CDR2 is SVGIG in the germline V gene (reference sequence). The CDR3 length is 12 residues. The CDR3 nucleotides read TGTGCCTGGAGTGTAGTAGTGTATGGCTACACCTTC. This gives the protein CAWSVVVYGYTF.